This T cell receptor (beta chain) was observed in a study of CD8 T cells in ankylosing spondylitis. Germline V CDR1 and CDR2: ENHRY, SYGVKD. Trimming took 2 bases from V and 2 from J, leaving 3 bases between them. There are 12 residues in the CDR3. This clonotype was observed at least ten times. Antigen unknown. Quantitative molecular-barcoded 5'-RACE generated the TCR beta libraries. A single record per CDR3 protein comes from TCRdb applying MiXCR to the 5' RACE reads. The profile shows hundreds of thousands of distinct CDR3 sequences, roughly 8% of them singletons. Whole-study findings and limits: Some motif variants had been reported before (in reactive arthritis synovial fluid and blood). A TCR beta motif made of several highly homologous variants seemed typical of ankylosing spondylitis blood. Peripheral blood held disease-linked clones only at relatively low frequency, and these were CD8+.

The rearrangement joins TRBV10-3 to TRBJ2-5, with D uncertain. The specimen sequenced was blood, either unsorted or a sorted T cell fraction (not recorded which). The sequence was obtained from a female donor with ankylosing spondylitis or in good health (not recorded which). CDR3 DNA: TGTGCCATCAGTGAGCAGCAAGAGACCCAGTACTTC. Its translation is CAISEQQETQYF.